Shown below are 32 T cell receptor beta chains from a single sample sequenced in a study of Ad26.COV2.S vaccination and SARS-CoV-2 variants. Here immunoSEQ multiplex PCR was the method, and the copy in TCRdb shows in-frame clones only, minus some. This table has 300,000 to 350,000 clones, more than 85% appearing once. Treatment described: 15 to 20 received Ad26.COV2.S at low or high dose, single or two shots; several received placebo; per-sample allocation not given. It was on day 63 after the first vaccine or placebo injection that samples were taken. The source material was peripheral blood, sampled in a trial of Ad26.COV2.S vaccine versus placebo. These receptors all stem from a person aged 18 to 59 who received the Ad26.COV2.S COVID-19 vaccine or a placebo.

This rearrangement joins TRBV4-1 to TRBJ2-1; 8 bases are shared with TRBD2. This CDR3 has 15 residues. With V trimmed by 0 bases and J by 8 bases, 6 bases remained unmatched. In germline, CDR1 is MGHRA, CDR2 YSYEKL. The CDR3 loop reads CASSQEAGTRDEQFF. CDR3 DNA: TGCGCCAGCAGCCAAGAGGCCGGGACTAGAGATGAGCAGTTCTTC.

The chain employs TRBV20-1 and TRBJ1-6; D gene unclear. This CDR3 comprises 14 residues. The germline V and J ends were trimmed by 3 bases and 7 bases, with 13 bases remaining between them. Germline CDR1 is DFQATT and CDR2 is SNEGSKA (reference sequence). The CDR3 region is CSASAGTINSPLHF. CDR3 coding DNA: TGCAGTGCTAGTGCGGGAACTATCAATTCACCCCTCCACTTT.

In its sample, this clone was seen once. Here the CDR3 reads CASGYPGGPSSSYNEQFF. CDR3 sequence (DNA): TGTGCCAGCGGATATCCTGGGGGGCCTTCCAGCTCCTACAATGAGCAGTTCTTC. The J gene is TRBJ2-1, the V gene TRBV7-9; D tentatively reads TRBD1 or TRBD2 (6 bases each). CDR1 and CDR2 from the germline V gene are SEHNR and FQNEAQ (reference sequence). Trimming shortened V by 8 bases and J by 0 bases, and 23 bases separated the two germline ends. CDR3 length equals 18 residues. The whole variable domain, filled in from reference TRBV7-9 and TRBJ2-1, reads DTGVSQNPRHKITKRGQNVTFRCDPISEHNRLYWYRQTLGQGPEFLTYFQNEAQLEKSRLLSDRFSAERPKGSFSTLEIQRTEQGDSAMYLCASGYPGGPSSSYNEQFFGPGTRLTVL.

V and J are TRBV27 and TRBJ2-5; maybe TRBD2 (6 bases). This CDR3 comprises 14 residues. The V end lost 6 bases, the J end lost 0 bases, and 11 bases lay between the germline ends. Germline V gene sequence: CDR1 MNHEY, CDR2 SMNVEV (reference sequence). This chain's CDR3 is CASRDYGNQETQYF. CDR3 bases: TGTGCCAGCAGGGACTACGGAAACCAAGAGACCCAGTACTTC.

The chain couples TRBV12-3 or TRBV12-4 to TRBJ2-1; tentative D call: TRBD2 (6 bases). This CDR3 is built from 13 residues. V was clipped by 6 bases and J by 9 bases, with 15 bases between them. CDR3 DNA sequence: TGTGCCAGCAGAGGACGGGGGTGGTTTGAGCAGTTCTTC. Its translation: CASRGRGWFEQFF.

V gene TRBV18 combines with J gene TRBJ2-3, with D uncertain. CDR1 KGHSH and CDR2 LQKENI come from the germline V gene. The CDR3 extends over 14 amino acids. V shed 1 base and J shed 3 bases, with 8 bases lying between them. CDR3 loop: CASSPRAVTDTQYF. Here the CDR3 DNA reads TGTGCCAGCTCACCACGTGCGGTGACAGATACGCAGTATTTT.

This sequence joins TRBV27 and TRBJ1-2, with unresolved D. The CDR3 contains 14 residues. With 8 bases removed from V and 2 bases from J, the gap between germline ends came to 15 bases. Germline V gene lookup returns CDR1 MNHEY and CDR2 SMNVEV (reference sequence). As DNA, the CDR3 is TGTGCCAGCGCACAGACGGCTAGCAACTATGGCTACACCTTC. This sequence encodes CASAQTASNYGYTF.

This clone was seen only a few times. This chain links TRBV3-1 (or the pseudogene TRBV3-2) with TRBJ2-1; 10 bases are a match to TRBD1. Germline values: CDR1 LGHDT, CDR2 YNNKEL (reference sequence). The CDR3 extends over 17 amino acids. With V trimmed by 1 base and J by 2 bases, 5 bases remained unmatched. CDR3 residues: CASSQGRGTGAYNEQFF. CDR3 coding DNA: TGTGCCAGCAGCCAAGGAAGGGGGACAGGGGCCTACAATGAGCAGTTCTTC.

V usage is TRBV15 and J usage is TRBJ2-2; TRBD1 matches at 8 bases. This CDR3 has 15 amino acids. V was pared by 4 bases and J by 4 bases, with 5 bases of the junction left unmatched. Germline CDR1 and CDR2: LNHNV and YYDKDF (reference sequence). The CDR3 is CATSIGTGSTGELFF. For the CDR3, the DNA is TGTGCCACCAGCATCGGGACAGGAAGCACCGGGGAGCTGTTTTTT.

The chain recombines TRBV5-1 with TRBJ1-6, with D tentatively TRBD1 (6 bases). Germline V gene lookup returns CDR1 SGHRS and CDR2 YFSETQ. This CDR3 is built from 15 residues. V dropped 0 bases and J dropped 7 bases, with 11 bases sitting between them. CDR3 DNA: TGCGCCAGCAGCTTGGCGAGCAGGGGCAATTCACCCCTCCACTTT. It is translated as CASSLASRGNSPLHF.

The rearrangement uses TRBV18 and TRBJ1-4; D is unresolved. The germline V gene has CDR1 KGHSH and CDR2 LQKENI. Trimming removed 2 bases from V and 3 bases from J, with 7 bases in between. The CDR3 loop spans 14 amino acids. CDR3 coding DNA: TGTGCCAGCTCACCAGAGCACCCTAATGAAAAACTGTTTTTT. This translates into CASSPEHPNEKLFF.

This chain joins TRBV6-2 or TRBV6-3 and TRBJ1-5, with 9 nucleotides matching TRBD1. The germline V gene encodes CDR1 MNHEY and CDR2 SVGEGT. V was pared by 5 bases and J by 6 bases, with 11 bases of the junction left unmatched. The CDR3 contains 16 residues. The CDR3 spells CASSPYRTGVGQPQHF. As DNA, the CDR3 is TGTGCCAGCAGTCCCTATAGGACAGGGGTTGGTCAGCCCCAGCATTTT.

By its share, this clone is medium-sized. The chain recombines TRBV5-5 with TRBJ2-7; D is perhaps TRBD1 or TRBD2 (5 bases each). The CDR3 has 14 residues. The V end was cut by 1 base, the J end by 0 bases, with 8 bases between. The V gene's germline CDR1 is SGHKS and CDR2 YYEKEE (reference sequence). The chain's CDR3 is CASSLWDASYEQYF. The CDR3, as DNA: TGTGCCAGCAGCTTGTGGGACGCCTCCTACGAGCAGTACTTC.

J is TRBJ2-1 and V is TRBV12-3 or TRBV12-4; perhaps TRBD2 as D (5 bases). Trimming shortened V by 2 bases and J by 12 bases, and 11 bases separated the two germline ends. CDR3 size: 12 residues. CDR3 region: CASSLRGPGQFF. CDR3 sequence (DNA): TGTGCCAGCAGTTTAAGAGGGCCTGGGCAGTTCTTC.

Note on this clone: A much larger clone is a single base away; this may be a read error. The sample has other DNA sequences that encode this CDR3 too. CDR3 protein: CASSLGGNTEAFF. In DNA, the CDR3 is TGTGCCAGCAGCTTAGGGGGGAACACTGAAGCTTTCTTT. The V gene is TRBV5-6, the J gene TRBJ1-1; weak D call: TRBD1 (6 bases). Germline V gene data show CDR1 as SGHDT and CDR2 as YYEEEE. V shed 2 bases and J shed 1 base, with 6 bases lying between them. CDR3 size: 13 residues. The full variable domain, rest sourced from reference TRBV5-6 and TRBJ1-1, is DAGVTQSPTHLIKTRGQQVTLRCSPKSGHDTVSWYQQALGQGPQFIFQYYEEEERQRGNFPDRFSGHQFPNYSSELNVNALLLGDSALYLCASSLGGNTEAFFGQGTRLTVV.

The chain is built from TRBV19 and TRBJ1-2; 9 nucleotides align to TRBD1. The CDR3 has 16 residues. Trimming took 7 bases from V and 2 from J; bases not matched to a gene: 11. The germline gives CDR1 LNHDA, CDR2 SQIVND (reference sequence). The CDR3 region is CASTKPGQGGNYGYTF. The CDR3 DNA reads as TGTGCCAGTACCAAACCGGGACAGGGAGGGAACTATGGCTACACCTTC.

The rearrangement uses TRBV3-1 (or the pseudogene TRBV3-2) and TRBJ2-1; D not resolved. In germline, CDR1 is LGHDT, CDR2 YNNKEL (reference sequence). V was pared by 3 bases and J by 10 bases, with 16 bases between. This CDR3 is 14 amino acids long. CDR3 DNA sequence: TGTGCCAGCAGCCACTTACTCAAGGGTCAAGAGCAGTTCTTC. This gives the protein CASSHLLKGQEQFF.

This rearrangement joins TRBV28 to TRBJ2-5; 7 positions match TRBD1. The junction had 13 bases not matched to a gene; V was cut back by 9 bases and J by 9 bases. There are 13 residues in the CDR3. Germline V gives CDR1 MDHEN, CDR2 SYDVKM. The CDR3 nucleotides read TGTGCCAGTTCATCCCTACGGACAGGATCCCAGTACTTC. This sequence encodes CASSSLRTGSQYF.

This clone was detected only once. V gene TRBV6-1 combines with J gene TRBJ2-7, with unresolved D. Looked up from germline, CDR1 is MNHNS and CDR2 is SASEGT. This CDR3 comprises 13 residues. Trimming shortened V by 2 bases and J by 2 bases, and 7 bases separated the two germline ends. CDR3 amino acids: CASSELAAYEQYF. As DNA, the CDR3 is TGTGCCAGCAGTGAATTGGCGGCCTACGAGCAGTACTTC.

There are a few counts of this clone. The chain employs TRBV7-8 and TRBJ1-6; D is perhaps TRBD1 (6 bases). The ends were cut back, 0 bases at V and 6 bases at J, with 15 bases in the middle. From germline, CDR1 is SGHVS and CDR2 FQNEAQ. CDR3 length equals 17 residues. CDR3 coding DNA: TGTGCCAGCAGCTTAGCTACAGGGCCAACGTCTAATTCACCCCTCCACTTT. Amino acid sequence: CASSLATGPTSNSPLHF.

V and J are TRBV12-5 and TRBJ2-1; 9 bases are a match to TRBD1. The germline CDR1 and CDR2 sequences are LGHNT and FRNRAP. The CDR3 sequence is 15 residues long. V lost 3 bases and J lost 6; bases outside the gene matches: 6. The CDR3 loop reads CASGFHGQGTNEQFF. The CDR3 DNA follows: TGTGCTAGTGGTTTCCACGGACAGGGGACCAATGAGCAGTTCTTC. The full variable domain, rest sourced from reference TRBV12-5 and TRBJ2-1, is DARVTQTPRHKVTEMGQEVTMRCQPILGHNTVFWYRQTMMQGLELLAYFRNRAPLDDSGMPKDRFSAEMPDATLATLKIQPSEPRDSAVYFCASGFHGQGTNEQFFGPGTRLTVL.

CDR3: CASSQPLRDTGNTIYF. DNA of the CDR3: TGCGCCAGCAGCCAACCCCTCCGGGACACGGGAAACACCATATATTTT. This chain uses TRBV4-1 with TRBJ1-3; tentative D call: TRBD1 (6 bases). Germline CDR1 and CDR2: MGHRA and YSYEKL. The CDR3 totals 16 residues. Between the trimmed V and J ends, which lost 2 bases and 4 bases, there was a span of 15 bases.

The chain has TRBV24-1 and TRBJ2-2; TRBD1 aligns across 9 bases. The length of the CDR3 is 15 residues. Trimming removed 3 bases from V and 4 bases from J; junction bases left unmatched: 2. Per the germline V gene, CDR1 is KGHDR and CDR2 is SFDVKD. The CDR3: CATSDRGQGTGELFF. As DNA, the CDR3 is TGTGCCACCAGTGATCGGGGACAGGGCACCGGGGAGCTGTTTTTT.

In this sample, this clone turned up a few times. The chain employs TRBV18 and TRBJ1-2; D gene ambiguous. Trimming removed 3 bases at V and 0 bases at J, with 5 bases between. This CDR3 is 13 amino acids long. The V gene's germline CDR1 is KGHSH and CDR2 LQKENI. CDR3 nucleotide sequence: TGTGCCAGCTCACCCGACCCTAACTATGGCTACACCTTC. This sequence encodes CASSPDPNYGYTF.

V is TRBV7-3 and J is TRBJ2-5; D unresolved. V lost 1 base to trimming and J lost 5 bases, with 8 bases between them. CDR3 size: 13 residues. Germline assignment: CDR1 SGHTA and CDR2 FQGTGA. The CDR3 DNA reads as TGTGCCAGCAGCTTAAACCAACGGGAGACCCAGTACTTC. Translated: CASSLNQRETQYF.

This clone was seen only a few times. This chain joins TRBV6-5 and TRBJ2-5; TRBD2 matches 8 bases. The germline gives CDR1 MNHEY, CDR2 SVGAGI. V lost 6 bases, J lost 2 bases, and 8 bases stayed unmatched. The CDR3 extends over 15 amino acids. In nucleotides, the CDR3 is TGTGCCAGCAGGAGGGTATTAGCGGGACAAGAGACCCAGTACTTC. This sequence encodes CASRRVLAGQETQYF.

This clone has a single count. V gene TRBV7-9 combines with J gene TRBJ2-7, with D maybe TRBD2 (5 bases). This CDR3 spans 13 amino acids. Germline V gives CDR1 SEHNR, CDR2 FQNEAQ (reference sequence). The V and J ends lost 4 bases and 0 bases respectively, with 7 bases between them. The CDR3 region is CASSWGVSYEQYF. The CDR3 DNA follows: TGTGCCAGCAGCTGGGGAGTCTCCTACGAGCAGTACTTC.

The V and J genes are TRBV6-5 and TRBJ2-7, with TRBD1 identical over 9 bases. V trimming: 6 bases; J trimming: 7 bases; junction bases outside the gene matches: 4. This CDR3 has 12 amino acids. CDR1 and CDR2 from the germline V gene are MNHEY and SVGAGI. The CDR3: CASRTGGWEQYF. CDR3 nucleotides: TGTGCCAGCAGGACAGGGGGATGGGAGCAGTACTTC.

The chain recombines TRBV4-1 with TRBJ1-6; D is ambiguous. Deletions cut 0 bases from V and 0 bases from J, with 6 bases between. The CDR3 has 16 amino acids. Germline values: CDR1 MGHRA, CDR2 YSYEKL. The CDR3 reads CASSQEVSSYNSPLHF. The CDR3 bases are TGCGCCAGCAGCCAAGAGGTCAGCTCCTATAATTCACCCCTCCACTTT.

The chain carries TRBV5-6 and TRBJ1-5, with TRBD1 as a possible D gene (6 bases). V gave up 4 bases and J gave up 4 bases, with 18 bases separating them. Germline loops: CDR1 SGHDT, CDR2 YYEEEE. This CDR3 has 16 amino acids. The CDR3 DNA follows: TGTGCCAGCAGCCCGGGGGGGCCCGGGTGGAATCAGCCCCAGCATTTT. This encodes CASSPGGPGWNQPQHF. Complete variable domain (other parts from reference TRBV5-6 and TRBJ1-5): DAGVTQSPTHLIKTRGQQVTLRCSPKSGHDTVSWYQQALGQGPQFIFQYYEEEERQRGNFPDRFSGHQFPNYSSELNVNALLLGDSALYLCASSPGGPGWNQPQHFGDGTRLSIL.

J is TRBJ1-4 and V is TRBV6-5, with no clear D. V lost 5 bases and J lost 8, with 9 bases in between. Germline V gives CDR1 MNHEY, CDR2 SVGAGI. This CDR3 region has 12 residues. CDR3 protein: CASSNPGEKLFF. The CDR3 region has the DNA TGTGCCAGCAGTAACCCCGGGGAAAAACTGTTTTTT.

The J gene is TRBJ2-1, the V gene TRBV2; D gene ambiguous. Germline V CDR1 and CDR2: SNHLY, FYNNEI. Trimming removed 4 bases from V and 0 bases from J, with 10 bases in between. The CDR3 extends over 15 amino acids. The CDR3 loop reads CASSVRGNSYNEQFF. The CDR3 coding sequence is TGTGCCAGCAGTGTTCGAGGAAACTCCTACAATGAGCAGTTCTTC. The complete variable domain, with remaining parts taken from reference TRBV2 and TRBJ2-1, reads EPEVTQTPSHQVTQMGQEVILRCVPISNHLYFYWYRQILGQKVEFLVSFYNNEISEKSEIFDDQFSVERPDGSNFTLKIRSTKLEDSAMYFCASSVRGNSYNEQFFGPGTRLTVL.